This passage covers 21 T cell receptor beta chains from one sample sequenced in a study of cytomegalovirus exposure and HLA in healthy donors. Primers for the PCR totalled 60 Vbeta and 13 Jbeta. The assay was immunoSEQ multiplex PCR, and TCRdb's table has in-frame clones only and misses some. The sample includes 150,000 to 200,000 clones, roughly 77% of them seen just once. The sample comprised PBMCs. Every receptor here comes from a woman aged 18-29 years in good health and CMV-seronegative.

The rearrangement uses TRBV5-1 and TRBJ2-1, with 12 bases lining up with TRBD2. V lost 5 bases to trimming and J lost 2 bases; unmatched junction nucleotides: 2. This CDR3 region has 15 residues. From germline, CDR1 is SGHRS and CDR2 YFSETQ. The CDR3 DNA reads as TGCGCCAGCAGAGGGACTAGCGGGCCCTACAATGAGCAGTTCTTC. It is translated as CASRGTSGPYNEQFF.

The V gene is TRBV7-2, the J gene TRBJ2-3, with TRBD2 matching 10 bases. J was trimmed by 4 bases and V by 1 base; bases with no gene match: 8. CDR1 SGHTA and CDR2 FQGNSA come from the germline V gene. The CDR3 has 17 amino acids. CDR3 sequence reads: CASSLGGLAGVSDTQYF. The CDR3 nucleotides are TGTGCCAGCAGCTTAGGTGGGCTAGCGGGAGTATCAGATACGCAGTATTTT.

This chain joins TRBV6-5 and TRBJ1-6; 8 positions match TRBD1. Germline V gene lookup returns CDR1 MNHEY and CDR2 SVGAGI. V trimming: 6 bases; J trimming: 7 bases; junction bases outside the gene matches: 5. The CDR3 extends over 14 amino acids. CDR3 residues: CASRMDRANSPLHF. The CDR3 nucleotides read TGTGCCAGCAGGATGGACAGGGCAAATTCACCCCTCCACTTT.

CDR3 in amino acids: CASSLKQGAGEKLFF. The CDR3 nucleotides are TGTGCCAGCAGCTTAAAGCAGGGGGCTGGGGAAAAACTGTTTTTT. The chain carries TRBV7-9 and TRBJ1-4, with TRBD1 identical over 8 bases. V lost 2 bases and J lost 8; bases outside the gene matches: 7. Germline CDR1 and CDR2: SEHNR and FQNEAQ (reference sequence). There are 15 residues in the CDR3.

The chain carries TRBV19 and TRBJ2-1; D is uncertain. The CDR3 loop spans 12 amino acids. Germline lookup yields CDR1 LNHDA and CDR2 SQIVND (reference sequence). CDR3 DNA sequence: TGTGCGGCTGGCCGCTCCTACAATGAGCAGTTCTTC. Its translation: CAAGRSYNEQFF.

This chain uses TRBV25-1 with TRBJ2-1; possible D gene TRBD1, 5 bases. The CDR3 extends over 15 amino acids. Germline CDR1 and CDR2: MGHDK and SYGVNS. Trimming removed 0 bases at V and 5 bases at J, with 11 bases between. CDR3 sequence: CASSEYRGAHNEQFF. The DNA of the CDR3 is TGTGCCAGCAGTGAATATCGTGGGGCCCACAATGAGCAGTTCTTC.

The chain links TRBV10-1 to TRBJ2-5, with 8 bases identical to TRBD1. Germline assignment: CDR1 WNHNN and CDR2 SYGVQD (reference sequence). The CDR3 has 16 residues. Trimming removed 2 bases from V and 2 bases from J; junction bases left unmatched: 7. The CDR3 reads CASSETPGTGQETQYF. Here the CDR3 DNA reads TGCGCCAGCAGTGAGACTCCCGGGACAGGTCAAGAGACCCAGTACTTC.

Remarks on this clone: Other DNA sequences in this specimen translate into the identical CDR3. This sequence joins TRBV5-1 and TRBJ1-1; D is uncertain. This CDR3 is built from 15 residues. The V end lost 0 bases, the J end lost 0 bases, and 9 bases lay between the germline ends. Germline-derived CDR1 and CDR2 are SGHRS and YFSETQ. The CDR3: CASSLAAGMNTEAFF. The CDR3 bases are TGCGCCAGCAGCTTGGCTGCGGGAATGAACACTGAAGCTTTCTTT. The complete variable domain, with remaining parts taken from reference TRBV5-1 and TRBJ1-1, reads KAGVTQTPRYLIKTRGQQVTLSCSPISGHRSVSWYQQTPGQGLQFLFEYFSETQRNKGNFPGRFSGRQFSNSRSEMNVSTLELGDSALYLCASSLAAGMNTEAFFGQGTRLTVV.

CDR3 protein: CASSQTSGRAVEQYF. In DNA form, the CDR3 reads TGCGCCAGCAGCCAAACTAGCGGGAGGGCCGTCGAGCAGTACTTC. The chain joins TRBV4-1 to TRBJ2-5; 13 bases map to TRBD2. The end of the DNA is better explained by TRBJ2-7, so the J call may be wrong. In germline, CDR1 is MGHRA, CDR2 YSYEKL. CDR3 length equals 15 residues.

The V gene is TRBV6-1, the J gene TRBJ1-2; unclear D gene. The CDR3 consists of 14 residues. Trimming took 1 base from V and 5 from J, leaving 11 bases between them. Germline CDR1 reads MNHNS; CDR2 reads SASEGT. The CDR3 region has the DNA TGTGCCAGCAGTGAAGGGGCCACGGCTTATGGCTACACCTTC. It codes for CASSEGATAYGYTF.

This rearrangement joins TRBV30 to TRBJ2-7, with 15 bases matching TRBD2. Germline V gene sequence: CDR1 GTSNPN, CDR2 SVGIG (reference sequence). Trimming at V came to 8 bases and at J to 3 bases, leaving 8 bases not matched to a gene. This CDR3 is 15 amino acids long. The chain's CDR3 is CAGWTSGRGLYEQYF. As DNA, the CDR3 is TGTGCCGGTTGGACTAGCGGGAGGGGCCTCTACGAGCAGTACTTC. The variable domain in full, with the rest retrieved from reference TRBV30 and TRBJ2-7, is SQTIHQWPATLVQPVGSPLSLECTVEGTSNPNLYWYRQAAGRGLQLLFYSVGIGQISSEVPQNLSASRPQDRQFILSSKKLLLSDSGFYLCAGWTSGRGLYEQYFGPGTRLTVT.

V usage is TRBV21-1 and J usage is TRBJ2-5; the D call in the table, TRBD1, was not verified against the DNA. TRBV21-1 is a known pseudogene. The CDR3 totals 16 residues. The CDR3 nucleotides are TGTGCCAGCAGCGAAAACGTTGGACAGGGGGAAGAGACCCAGTACTTC. Protein sequence: CASSENVGQGEETQYF.

V is TRBV21-1 and J is TRBJ1-5; the table assigns TRBD1, which was not confirmed against the DNA. TRBV21-1 is designated a pseudogene. The CDR3 covers 12 residues. The CDR3, as DNA: TGTGCCAGCAACTCAGGGGACCAGCCCCAGCATTTT. Its protein is CASNSGDQPQHF.

The CDR3 spells CASSIVTANSPLHF. The CDR3 DNA reads TGTGCCAGTAGTATTGTGACAGCTAATTCACCCCTCCACTTT. The rearrangement links TRBV19 to TRBJ1-6; the D gene is possibly TRBD1 (5 bases). The CDR3 is 14 amino acids. V gave up 3 bases and J gave up 6 bases, with 9 bases separating them. Germline CDR1 is LNHDA and CDR2 is SQIVND (reference sequence). Full variable domain (remainder filled in from reference TRBV19 and TRBJ1-6): DGGITQSPKYLFRKEGQNVTLSCEQNLNHDAMYWYRQDPGQGLRLIYYSQIVNDFQKGDIAEGYSVSREKKESFPLTVTSAQKNPTAFYLCASSIVTANSPLHFGNGTRLTVT.

The V gene is TRBV9, the J gene TRBJ1-1, with a weak D call TRBD1 (6 bases). V was pared by 3 bases and J by 4 bases, with 16 bases between. The CDR3 covers 15 residues. CDR1 and CDR2 (germline): SGDLS, YYNGEE. In DNA form, the CDR3 reads TGTGCCAGCAGCGCCAATACAGGGTTCGGCACTGAAGCTTTCTTT. This translates into CASSANTGFGTEAFF.

This chain connects TRBV7-9 to TRBJ1-5; 7 bases match TRBD1. The CDR3 runs to 13 residues. The J segment lost 6 bases and the V segment lost 5 bases, leaving 4 bases of the junction unmatched. CDR1 is SEHNR and CDR2 is FQNEAQ in the germline V gene (reference sequence). DNA for the CDR3: TGTGCCAGCAGCCAAGAGGGGGCTCAGCCCCAGCATTTT. Amino acid sequence: CASSQEGAQPQHF.

The chain employs TRBV5-8 and TRBJ1-1, with D unresolved. Germline V gives CDR1 SGHTS, CDR2 YDEGEE. The V and J ends lost 5 bases and 1 base respectively, with 9 bases between them. The CDR3 loop spans 13 amino acids. This CDR3 is CASRPTENTEAFF. Here the CDR3 DNA reads TGTGCCAGCAGACCTACCGAGAACACTGAAGCTTTCTTT.

The CDR3 loop reads CASSYSQGVLDEQFF. For the CDR3, the DNA is TGTGCCAGCAGTTACTCACAGGGGGTTTTGGATGAGCAGTTCTTC. This sequence joins TRBV6-6 and TRBJ2-1; TRBD1 matches 8 bases. This CDR3 is 15 amino acids long. The junction had 6 bases not matched to a gene; V was cut back by 0 bases and J by 8 bases. Germline loops: CDR1 MNHNY, CDR2 SVGAGI (reference sequence).

V and J are TRBV7-9 and TRBJ1-3; D not certain. With 1 base removed from V and 0 bases from J, the gap between germline ends came to 10 bases. CDR3 length: 16 amino acids. Germline V gene lookup returns CDR1 SEHNR and CDR2 FQNEAQ (reference sequence). The CDR3 DNA sequence: TGTGCCAGCAGCTTAGGGCAACCGAACTCTGGAAACACCATATATTTT. Its translation: CASSLGQPNSGNTIYF.

The rearrangement uses TRBV7-9 and TRBJ1-2; no firm D call. There are 15 residues in the CDR3. Germline V gene data show CDR1 as SEHNR and CDR2 as FQNEAQ (reference sequence). Trimming removed 0 bases from V and 4 bases from J, with 12 bases in between. The CDR3 sequence: CASSLAQPLTYGYTF. The CDR3 bases are TGTGCCAGCAGCTTAGCACAGCCATTAACCTATGGCTACACCTTC. Together with reference TRBV7-9 and TRBJ1-2, the CDR3 gives the full variable domain: DTGVSQNPRHKITKRGQNVTFRCDPISEHNRLYWYRQTLGQGPEFLTYFQNEAQLEKSRLLSDRFSAERPKGSFSTLEIQRTEQGDSAMYLCASSLAQPLTYGYTFGSGTRLTVV.

This chain connects TRBV15 to TRBJ1-4; D gene ambiguous. This CDR3 spans 15 amino acids. Germline V gene sequence: CDR1 LNHNV, CDR2 YYDKDF (reference sequence). The ends were cut back, 2 bases at V and 7 bases at J, with 14 bases in the middle. The CDR3, as DNA: TGTGCCACCAGCAGAAGTAGCGTCCTGGGTGAAAAACTGTTTTTT. The encoded protein is CATSRSSVLGEKLFF.